This TCR beta chain was recovered during a study of glioma-infiltrating T cells. Germline V CDR1 and CDR2: SEHNR, FQNEAQ (reference sequence). Trimming took off 6 bases at V and 5 bases at J, with 10 bases between the two ends. The CDR3 totals 13 residues. The iRepertoire nested amplicon-rescue multiplex PCR amplified TCR alpha and beta CDR3s from RNA. Tissue mRNA or PBMC total RNA, about 85-400 ng, went into one-step reverse transcription and amplification. From the multiplex PCR reads, TCRdb called clonotypes with MiXCR, one entry per CDR3 protein. The sample lists over 120,000 distinct CDR3 sequences, more than 35% occurring once.

This TCR was recovered from a human donor with low-grade glioma or glioblastoma, undergoing nonglioma brain surgery, or in good health (not recorded which). The chain employs TRBV7-9 and TRBJ2-2; D gene ambiguous. The sample taken for sequencing was glioma tissue, nonneoplastic brain tissue, or PBMCs (not recorded which). In DNA, the CDR3 is TGTGCCAGCAGACTAACCAGGACCGGGGAGCTGTTTTTT. Protein sequence: CASRLTRTGELFF. The entire variable domain, with the rest obtained from reference TRBV7-9 and TRBJ2-2, is as follows: DTGVSQNPRHKITKRGQNVTFRCDPISEHNRLYWYRQTLGQGPEFLTYFQNEAQLEKSRLLSDRFSAERPKGSFSTLEIQRTEQGDSAMYLCASRLTRTGELFFGEGSRLTVL.